The 6 T cell receptor beta chains below all came from one sample that was sequenced in a study of read filtering for tumor transcriptome and immune sequencing. This library used roughly 400 ng RNA and molecular barcoded adaptors spanning alpha/delta and beta/gamma chains. TCRdb used MiXCR to reprocess the reads, holding one entry per CDR3 protein. The table has approximately 90,000 distinct CDR3 sequences, roughly 21% seen once. Material: a population of CD138-negative cells sorted from bone marrow. Source of these receptors: a donor at least 40 years old with multiple myeloma.

This clonotype was seen at least ten times. The chain couples TRBV20-1 to TRBJ2-5; perhaps TRBD1 as D (6 bases). Trimming took 0 bases from V and 7 from J, leaving 12 bases between them. Per the germline V gene, CDR1 is DFQATT and CDR2 is SNEGSKA (reference sequence). The length of the CDR3 is 13 residues. CDR3 protein: CSARETTGRTQYF. The CDR3 nucleotides are TGCAGTGCTAGAGAAACAACAGGGCGGACCCAGTACTTC.

This clonotype has a count of ten or more. The rearrangement links TRBV27 to TRBJ1-6, with no clear D. V was trimmed by 3 bases and J by 6 bases, leaving 3 bases between them. The CDR3 loop spans 12 amino acids. CDR1 MNHEY and CDR2 SMNVEV come from the germline V gene (reference sequence). The CDR3 bases are TGTGCCAGCAGTTTCTCTAATTCACCCCTCCACTTT. It yields the protein CASSFSNSPLHF.

In this sample, this clonotype turned up many times. The rearrangement links TRBV11-2 to TRBJ2-5; TRBD1 is a possible D gene (5 bases). V was clipped by 4 bases and J by 1 base, with 13 bases between them. CDR1 is SGHAT and CDR2 is FQNNGV in the germline V gene. This CDR3 is built from 15 residues. DNA for the CDR3: TGTGCCAGCAGCTCCGATTGGGGCAGCCAAGAGACCCAGTACTTC. Amino acid sequence: CASSSDWGSQETQYF. The variable domain in full, completed from reference TRBV11-2 and TRBJ2-5, reads EAGVAQSPRYKIIEKRQSVAFWCNPISGHATLYWYQQILGQGPKLLIQFQNNGVVDDSQLPKDRFSAERLKGVDSTLKIQPAKLEDSAVYLCASSSDWGSQETQYFGPGTRLLVL.

The chain carries TRBV19 and TRBJ1-4, with D hard to call. Germline loops: CDR1 LNHDA, CDR2 SQIVND (reference sequence). CDR3 length: 11 residues. V was trimmed by 8 bases and J by 4 bases, leaving 5 bases between them. CDR3 region: CASGRNEKLFF. CDR3 coding DNA: TGTGCCAGTGGCCGTAATGAAAAACTGTTTTTT.

This clonotype was recorded at least ten times. V gene TRBV28 combines with J gene TRBJ1-5, with D hard to call. CDR3 size: 12 residues. The germline V and J ends were trimmed by 4 bases and 3 bases, with 4 bases remaining between them. Germline CDR1 reads MDHEN; CDR2 reads SYDVKM. The CDR3 DNA is TGTGCCAGCAGTTCTTACAATCAGCCCCAGCATTTT. Translated: CASSSYNQPQHF.

This clonotype was picked up many times. The rearrangement links TRBV7-2 to TRBJ1-5; the D is unclear. V was shortened by 2 bases and J by 1 base, with 3 bases between the two germline ends. The CDR3 is made up of 13 amino acids. Germline lookup yields CDR1 SGHTA and CDR2 FQGNSA. Here the CDR3 DNA reads TGTGCCAGCAGCTTACAGAGCAATCAGCCCCAGCATTTT. Its translation is CASSLQSNQPQHF.